The 5 T cell receptor beta chains below come from one sample, sequenced in a study of T cells in Graves' hyperthyroidism and ophthalmopathy. Template material for amplifying TCR beta CDR3 regions consisted of RNA transcripts. Researchers ran a first-round RT-PCR on the TCR CDR3 using the HTBI primer set. One entry per CDR3 protein results from TCRdb running MiXCR on the multiplex PCR reads. The sample contains approximately 620,000 distinct CDR3 sequences, approximately 15% of which appear only once. The sample was blood. The receptors come from a middle-aged woman with Graves' ophthalmopathy.

The rearrangement links TRBV10-1 to TRBJ2-3, with a weak D call TRBD2 (5 bases). The CDR3 extends over 15 amino acids. Trimming took off 0 bases at V and 2 bases at J, with 9 bases between the two ends. Germline assignment: CDR1 WNHNN and CDR2 SYGVQD (reference sequence). CDR3 sequence reads: CASSESADFTDTQYF. The CDR3 DNA reads as TGCGCCAGCAGTGAGTCAGCGGATTTCACAGATACGCAGTATTTT.

This clonotype turned up a few times. This sequence joins TRBV19 and TRBJ2-5; 13 positions match TRBD2. There are 18 residues in the CDR3. Trimming removed 3 bases from V and 2 bases from J; junction bases left unmatched: 9. The germline CDR1 and CDR2 sequences are LNHDA and SQIVND (reference sequence). For the CDR3, the DNA is TGTGCCAGTAGTATTTCCAAGACTAGCGGGAGGAATCAAGAGACCCAGTACTTC. This gives the protein CASSISKTSGRNQETQYF. Full variable domain (outside the CDR3, taken from reference TRBV19 and TRBJ2-5): DGGITQSPKYLFRKEGQNVTLSCEQNLNHDAMYWYRQDPGQGLRLIYYSQIVNDFQKGDIAEGYSVSREKKESFPLTVTSAQKNPTAFYLCASSISKTSGRNQETQYFGPGTRLLVL.

The gene calls are TRBV19 and TRBJ1-5; D is ambiguous. With 0 bases removed from V and 3 bases from J, the gap between germline ends came to 12 bases. CDR3 size: 16 residues. Germline V gene data show CDR1 as LNHDA and CDR2 as SQIVND (reference sequence). Here the CDR3 DNA reads TGTGCCAGTAGTATAGATCAAACGGAGAACAATCAGCCCCAGCATTTT. Translated, it gives CASSIDQTENNQPQHF.

This clonotype has ten or more counts. The chain joins TRBV7-2 to TRBJ2-5; TRBD1 aligns across 11 bases. CDR1 and CDR2 from the germline V gene are SGHTA and FQGNSA. CDR3 length: 15 amino acids. Germline trimming cut 1 base from V and 6 bases from J; bases unmatched to any gene: 4. Here the CDR3 reads CASSLGRTGGKTQYF. The CDR3, as DNA: TGTGCCAGCAGCTTAGGGAGGACAGGGGGCAAGACCCAGTACTTC.

This clonotype was seen ten or more times. V and J are TRBV27 and TRBJ2-7, with no clear D. This CDR3 contains 14 residues. V lost 0 bases and J lost 4, with 10 bases in between. Germline-derived CDR1 and CDR2 are MNHEY and SMNVEV (reference sequence). The CDR3 region is CASSLSSRGYEQYF. CDR3 nucleotide sequence: TGTGCCAGCAGTTTATCCTCCCGTGGATACGAGCAGTACTTC.